These T cell receptor beta chains were read from a single sample in a study of T cell responses to AZD1222 COVID-19 vaccine. The assay was immunoSEQ multiplex PCR, and TCRdb's table has in-frame clones only and misses some. Altogether around 100,000 clones are present, 85% being singletons, with the ten largest covering 4.5%. Source: peripheral blood, taken 28 days after the second AZD1222 dose. These receptor sequences come from an adult who received the AZD1222 COVID-19 vaccine. Both conserved end residues are part of each CDR3. A D gene is named only where the DNA matches it firmly. The listing skips clone size in some rows; elsewhere it reads once, few, many or a size class.

TRBJ2-7,TRBV5-6,.,.,CASSLVAGGTSF,.
TRBJ2-7,TRBV4-2,few,.,CASSQEAGLTNSYEQYF,TGTGCCAGCAGCCAAGAAGCCGGGCTTACCAACTCCTACGAGCAGTACTTC
TRBJ2-5,TRBV7-9,once,.,CASSLRQGGGETQYF,TGTGCCAGCAGCTTACGGCAGGGGGGAGGAGAGACCCAGTACTTC
TRBJ1-6,TRBV7-2,.,.,CASSNRVGRVYSPLHF,TGTGCCAGCAGTAACAGGGTTGGGAGGGTCTATTCACCCCTCCACTTT
TRBJ2-1,TRBV4-1,.,.,CASSQDGGNEQFF,TGCGCCAGCAGCCAAGATGGCGGGAATGAGCAGTTCTTC
TRBJ1-5,TRBV6-5,.,.,CASSSTYSNQPQHF,TGTGCCAGCAGTTCCACCTACTCAAATCAGCCCCAGCATTTT
TRBJ2-7,TRBV27,.,TRBD2,CAFATSGRYEQYF,TGTGCTTTTGCGACTAGCGGGAGGTATGAGCAGTACTTC
TRBJ1-2,TRBV18,.,.,CASSGGTSRGYTF,TGTGCCAGCTCCGGGGGGACAAGTCGTGGCTACACCTTC
TRBJ2-3,TRBV10-3,.,.,CATEGGGRSDTQYF,TGTGCCACCGAGGGTGGGGGGCGATCAGATACGCAGTATTTT
TRBJ1-3,TRBV9,.,TRBD1,CASSTRGTGAGNTIYF,TGTGCCAGCAGTACTAGGGGGACAGGGGCTGGAAACACCATATATTTT
TRBJ2-1,TRBV7-2,.,.,CASSPFGGDYNEQFF,TGTGCCAGCAGCCCCTTTGGCGGGGACTACAATGAGCAGTTCTTC